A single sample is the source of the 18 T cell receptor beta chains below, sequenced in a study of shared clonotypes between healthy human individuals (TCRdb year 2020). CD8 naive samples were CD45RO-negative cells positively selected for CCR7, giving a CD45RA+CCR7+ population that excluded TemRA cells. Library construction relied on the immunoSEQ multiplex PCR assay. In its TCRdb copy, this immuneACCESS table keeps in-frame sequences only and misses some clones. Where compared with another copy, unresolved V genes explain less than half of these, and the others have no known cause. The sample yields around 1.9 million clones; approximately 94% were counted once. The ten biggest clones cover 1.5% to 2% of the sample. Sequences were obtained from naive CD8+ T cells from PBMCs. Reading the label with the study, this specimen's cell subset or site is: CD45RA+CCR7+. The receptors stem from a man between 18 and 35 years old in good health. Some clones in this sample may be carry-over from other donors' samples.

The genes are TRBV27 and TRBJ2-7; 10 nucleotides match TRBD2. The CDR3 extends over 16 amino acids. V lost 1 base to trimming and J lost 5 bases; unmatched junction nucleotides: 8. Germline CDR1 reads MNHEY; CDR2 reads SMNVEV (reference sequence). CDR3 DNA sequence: TGTGCCAGCAGTTTATTGAGCACTAGCGGGATCGACGAGCAGTACTTC. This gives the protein CASSLLSTSGIDEQYF.

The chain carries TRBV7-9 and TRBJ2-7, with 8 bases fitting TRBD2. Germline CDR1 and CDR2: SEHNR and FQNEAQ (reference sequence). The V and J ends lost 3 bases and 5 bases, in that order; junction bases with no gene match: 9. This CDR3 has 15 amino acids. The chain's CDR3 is CASSFSGKGFHEQYF. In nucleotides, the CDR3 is TGTGCCAGCAGCTTTAGCGGGAAGGGTTTTCACGAGCAGTACTTC.

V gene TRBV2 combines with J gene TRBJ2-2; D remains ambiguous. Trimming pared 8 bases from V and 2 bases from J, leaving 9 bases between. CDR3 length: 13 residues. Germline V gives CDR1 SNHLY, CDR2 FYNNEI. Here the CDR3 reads CASGRANTGELFF. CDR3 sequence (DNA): TGTGCCAGCGGCCGGGCTAACACCGGGGAGCTGTTTTTT.

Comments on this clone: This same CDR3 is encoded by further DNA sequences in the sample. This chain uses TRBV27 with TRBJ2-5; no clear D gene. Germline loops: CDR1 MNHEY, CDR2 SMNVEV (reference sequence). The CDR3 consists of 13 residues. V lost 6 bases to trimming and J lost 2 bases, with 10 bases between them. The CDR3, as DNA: TGTGCCAGCAGCCCCCGCGGTCAAGAGACCCAGTACTTC. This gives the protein CASSPRGQETQYF.

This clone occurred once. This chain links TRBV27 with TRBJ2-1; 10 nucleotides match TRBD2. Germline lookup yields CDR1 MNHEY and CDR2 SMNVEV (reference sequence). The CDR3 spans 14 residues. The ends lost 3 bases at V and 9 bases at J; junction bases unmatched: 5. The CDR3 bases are TGTGCCAGCAGTTTTCGGCTAGCGGGAGTTGAGCAGTTCTTC. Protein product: CASSFRLAGVEQFF.

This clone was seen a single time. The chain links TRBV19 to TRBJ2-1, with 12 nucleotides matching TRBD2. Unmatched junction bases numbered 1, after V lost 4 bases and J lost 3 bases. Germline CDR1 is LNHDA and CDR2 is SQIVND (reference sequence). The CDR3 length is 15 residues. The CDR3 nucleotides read TGTGCCAGTAGTACTAGCGGGAGGGACTACAATGAGCAGTTCTTC. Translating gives CASSTSGRDYNEQFF.

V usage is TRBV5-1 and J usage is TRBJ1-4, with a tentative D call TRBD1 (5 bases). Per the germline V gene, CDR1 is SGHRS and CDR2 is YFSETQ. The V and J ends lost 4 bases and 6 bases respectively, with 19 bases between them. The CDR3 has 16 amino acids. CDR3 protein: CASSLGTVKMDEKLFF. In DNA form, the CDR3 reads TGCGCCAGCAGCCTCGGGACCGTCAAAATGGATGAAAAACTGTTTTTT.

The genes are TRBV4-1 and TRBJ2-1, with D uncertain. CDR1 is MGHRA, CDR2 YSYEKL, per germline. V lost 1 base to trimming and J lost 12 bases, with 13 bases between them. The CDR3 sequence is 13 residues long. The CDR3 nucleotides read TGCGCCAGCAGCCAAGGGCCGACCAAGGGGCAGTTCTTC. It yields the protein CASSQGPTKGQFF.

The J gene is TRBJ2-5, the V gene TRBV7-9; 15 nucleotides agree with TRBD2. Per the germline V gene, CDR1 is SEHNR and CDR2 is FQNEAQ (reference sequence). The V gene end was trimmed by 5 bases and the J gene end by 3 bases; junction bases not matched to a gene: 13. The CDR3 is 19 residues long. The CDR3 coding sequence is TGTGCCAGCAGCCCCCCGGGACTAGCGGGAGGTGGGTTTGAAGAGACCCAGTACTTC. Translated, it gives CASSPPGLAGGGFEETQYF.

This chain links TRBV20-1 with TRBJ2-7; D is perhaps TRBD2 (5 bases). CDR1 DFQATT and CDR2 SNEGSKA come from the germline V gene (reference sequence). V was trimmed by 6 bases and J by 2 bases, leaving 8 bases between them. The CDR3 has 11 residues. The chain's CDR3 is CSAAETYEQYF. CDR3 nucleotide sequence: TGCAGTGCAGCGGAAACCTACGAGCAGTACTTC.

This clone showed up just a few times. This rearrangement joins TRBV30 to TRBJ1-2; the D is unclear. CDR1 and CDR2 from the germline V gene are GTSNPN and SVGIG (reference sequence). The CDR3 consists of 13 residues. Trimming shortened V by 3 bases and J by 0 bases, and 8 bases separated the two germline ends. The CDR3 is CAWRNLANYGYTF. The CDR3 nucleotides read TGTGCCTGGAGGAATTTGGCTAACTATGGCTACACCTTC. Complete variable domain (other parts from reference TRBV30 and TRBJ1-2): SQTIHQWPATLVQPVGSPLSLECTVEGTSNPNLYWYRQAAGRGLQLLFYSVGIGQISSEVPQNLSASRPQDRQFILSSKKLLLSDSGFYLCAWRNLANYGYTFGSGTRLTVV.

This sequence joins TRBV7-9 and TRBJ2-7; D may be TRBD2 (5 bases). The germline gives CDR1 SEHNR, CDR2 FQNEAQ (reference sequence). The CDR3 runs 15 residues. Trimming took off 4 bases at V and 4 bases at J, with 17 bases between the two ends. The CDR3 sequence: CASSSELRVEYEQYF. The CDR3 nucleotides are TGTGCCAGCAGCTCCGAGCTGAGGGTTGAGTACGAGCAGTACTTC.

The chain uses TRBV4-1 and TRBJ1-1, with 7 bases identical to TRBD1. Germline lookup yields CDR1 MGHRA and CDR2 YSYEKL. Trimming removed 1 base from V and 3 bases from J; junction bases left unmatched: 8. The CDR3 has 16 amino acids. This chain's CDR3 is CASSQVPGTVDTEAFF. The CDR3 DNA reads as TGCGCCAGCAGCCAAGTCCCTGGGACAGTCGACACTGAAGCTTTCTTT.

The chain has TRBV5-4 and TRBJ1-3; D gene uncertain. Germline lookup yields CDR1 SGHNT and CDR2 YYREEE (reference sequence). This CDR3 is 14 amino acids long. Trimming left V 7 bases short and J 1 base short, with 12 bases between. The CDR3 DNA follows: TGTGCCAGCGGGATGGTAGGGTCTGGAAACACCATATATTTT. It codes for CASGMVGSGNTIYF.

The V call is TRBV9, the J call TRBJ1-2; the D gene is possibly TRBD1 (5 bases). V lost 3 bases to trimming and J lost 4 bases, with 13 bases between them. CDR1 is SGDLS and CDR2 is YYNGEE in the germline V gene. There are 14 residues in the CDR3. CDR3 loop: CASSEGRDSYGYTF. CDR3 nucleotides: TGTGCCAGCAGCGAGGGCCGGGACTCCTATGGCTACACCTTC.

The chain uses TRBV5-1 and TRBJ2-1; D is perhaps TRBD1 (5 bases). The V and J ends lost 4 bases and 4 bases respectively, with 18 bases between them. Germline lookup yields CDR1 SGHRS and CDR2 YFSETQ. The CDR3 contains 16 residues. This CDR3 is CASSEDPGITYNEQFF. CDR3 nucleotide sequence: TGCGCCAGCAGCGAAGATCCAGGGATTACTTACAATGAGCAGTTCTTC.

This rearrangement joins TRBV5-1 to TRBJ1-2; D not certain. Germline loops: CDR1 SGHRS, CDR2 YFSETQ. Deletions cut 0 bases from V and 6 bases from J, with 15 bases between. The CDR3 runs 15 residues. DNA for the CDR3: TGCGCCAGCAGCTTGGCTTTGGCCAGTAAAGATGGCTACACCTTC. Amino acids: CASSLALASKDGYTF.

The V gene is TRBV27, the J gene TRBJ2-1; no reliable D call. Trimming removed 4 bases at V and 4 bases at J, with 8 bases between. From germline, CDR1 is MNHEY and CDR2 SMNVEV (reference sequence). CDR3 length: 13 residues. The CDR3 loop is CASSWLDYNEQFF. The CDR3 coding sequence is TGTGCCAGCAGTTGGTTGGATTACAATGAGCAGTTCTTC.